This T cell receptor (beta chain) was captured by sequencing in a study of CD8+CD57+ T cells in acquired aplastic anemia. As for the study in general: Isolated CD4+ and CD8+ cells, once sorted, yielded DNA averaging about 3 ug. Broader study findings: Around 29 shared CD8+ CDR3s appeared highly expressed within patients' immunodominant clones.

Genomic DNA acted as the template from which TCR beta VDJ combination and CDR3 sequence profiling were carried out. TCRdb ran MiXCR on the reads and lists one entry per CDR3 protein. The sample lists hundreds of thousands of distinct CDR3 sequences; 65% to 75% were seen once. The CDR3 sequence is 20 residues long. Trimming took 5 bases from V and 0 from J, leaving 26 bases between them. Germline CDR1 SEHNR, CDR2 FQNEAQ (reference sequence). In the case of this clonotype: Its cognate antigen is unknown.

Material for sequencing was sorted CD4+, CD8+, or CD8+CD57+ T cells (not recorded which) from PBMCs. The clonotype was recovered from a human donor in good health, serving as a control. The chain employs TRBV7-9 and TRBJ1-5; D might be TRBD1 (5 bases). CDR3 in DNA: TGTGCCAGCAGCCCCTGGGGAATGAGGAGACAGCAGTATAGCAATCAGCCCCAGCATTTT. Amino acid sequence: CASSPWGMRRQQYSNQPQHF.